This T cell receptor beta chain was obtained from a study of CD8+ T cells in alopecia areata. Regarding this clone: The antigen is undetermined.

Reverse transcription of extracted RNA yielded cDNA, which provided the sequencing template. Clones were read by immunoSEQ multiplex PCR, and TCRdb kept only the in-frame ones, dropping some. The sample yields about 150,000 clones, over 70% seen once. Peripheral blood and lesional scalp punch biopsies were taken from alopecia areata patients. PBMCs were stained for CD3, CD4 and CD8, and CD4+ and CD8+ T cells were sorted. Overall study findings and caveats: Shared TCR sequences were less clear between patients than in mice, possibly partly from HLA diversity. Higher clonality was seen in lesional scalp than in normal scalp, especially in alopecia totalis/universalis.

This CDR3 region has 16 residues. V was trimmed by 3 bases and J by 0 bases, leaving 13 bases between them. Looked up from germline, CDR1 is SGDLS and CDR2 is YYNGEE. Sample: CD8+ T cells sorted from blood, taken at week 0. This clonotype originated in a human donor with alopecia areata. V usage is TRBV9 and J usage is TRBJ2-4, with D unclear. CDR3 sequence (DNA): TGTGCCAGCAGCGGGTCAAGTGCAGTAGCCAAAAACATTCAGTACTTC. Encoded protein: CASSGSSAVAKNIQYF. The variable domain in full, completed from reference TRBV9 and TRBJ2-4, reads DSGVTQTPKHLITATGQRVTLRCSPRSGDLSVYWYQQSLDQGLQFLIQYYNGEERAKGNILERFSAQQFPDLHSELNLSSLELGDSALYFCASSGSSAVAKNIQYFGAGTRLSVL.